The source of this T cell receptor (beta chain) is a study of shared clonotypes between healthy human individuals. For the study at large: Donors were two women and a few men aged 18 to 49. Study-wide points: Rarefaction curves obtained for sorted subsets showed sequencing incomplete despite large depth.

Using approximately 200 ng DNA, tens of thousands of T cell genomes, the sorted-subset replicate PCRs were run. TCRdb keeps only in-frame clones here, not all; method: immunoSEQ multiplex PCR. This sample yields roughly 2,000,000 clones, of which around 96% are seen a single time; around 1.2% belongs to the top ten. This clone appeared once. Its cognate antigen is unknown. Naive CD8 cells, CD45RO-negative and positively selected for CCR7, excluded terminally differentiated effector memory CD45RA+ cells. The sequence came from a man in his late teens or twenties in good health. Sequenced material: naive CD8+ T cells sorted from blood.

CDR3 residues: CASSFFLTLREGLDTQYF. The DNA of the CDR3 is TGTGCCAGCAGCTTCTTTCTAACGCTTCGGGAGGGCTTGGATACGCAGTATTTT. This chain uses TRBV11-2 with TRBJ2-3; 8 positions match TRBD2. CDR3 size: 18 residues. CDR1 and CDR2 (germline): SGHAT, FQNNGV. V was clipped by 3 bases and J by 6 bases; unmatched bases: 17.